Following are 9 T cell receptor beta chains from one sample sequenced in a study of control samples from healthy donors and cancer patients. Sequencing used immunoSEQ multiplex PCR; TCRdb keeps in-frame clones, though not all of them. Here the sample spans 170,000 or so clones, 94% being singletons. Sequences were obtained from blood. These receptors came from a woman aged 18-35 years in good health.

The V gene is TRBV6-2 or TRBV6-3, the J gene TRBJ1-1; D unclear. This CDR3 spans 13 amino acids. Per the germline V gene, CDR1 is MNHEY and CDR2 is SVGEGT. V was clipped by 5 bases and J by 7 bases, with 14 bases between them. This CDR3 is CASSRSAANEAFF. CDR3 coding DNA: TGTGCCAGCAGTCGCAGTGCGGCCAATGAAGCTTTCTTT.

The chain links TRBV11-3 to TRBJ1-1; the D gene is possibly TRBD1 (6 bases). Trimming left V 5 bases short and J 11 bases short, with 18 bases between. The germline V gene encodes CDR1 SGHNT and CDR2 YENEEA. This CDR3 is 13 amino acids long. CDR3 in amino acids: CASSPEGGPWAFF. CDR3 coding DNA: TGTGCCAGCAGCCCGGAGGGGGGGCCTTGGGCTTTCTTT.

The chain combines TRBV29-1 with TRBJ1-3; D may be TRBD1 (6 bases). CDR1 and CDR2 from the germline V gene are SQVTM and ANQGSEA. V was cut by 7 bases and J by 0 bases, with 10 bases left in between. This CDR3 is built from 13 residues. This chain's CDR3 is CSADRPSGNTIYF. CDR3 in DNA: TGCAGCGCAGACAGGCCCTCTGGAAACACCATATATTTT.

The chain employs TRBV6-6 and TRBJ1-2; D unclear. Germline CDR1 reads MNHNY; CDR2 reads SVGAGI (reference sequence). The CDR3 consists of 11 residues. V lost 2 bases, J lost 7 bases, and 5 bases lay in between. CDR3 sequence: CASSYLSGYTF. Written as DNA, the CDR3 is TGTGCCAGCAGTTACCTTTCTGGCTACACCTTC.

In DNA, the CDR3 is TGCGCCAGCAGCTTGCCTCTCCACAGGGTTGCTTTCTTT. This encodes CASSLPLHRVAFF. The rearrangement uses TRBV5-1 and TRBJ1-1, with D maybe TRBD1 (6 bases). Germline CDR1 and CDR2: SGHRS and YFSETQ. Deletions cut 1 base from V and 11 bases from J, with 15 bases between. The CDR3 length is 13 residues.

This chain connects TRBV3-1 (or the pseudogene TRBV3-2) to TRBJ1-1; no firm D call. Germline loops: CDR1 LGHDT, CDR2 YNNKEL (reference sequence). Trimming took off 3 bases at V and 2 bases at J, with 13 bases between the two ends. The CDR3 runs 15 residues. CDR3 in amino acids: CASSQGRNLNTEAFF. Written as DNA, the CDR3 is TGTGCCAGCAGCCAGGGTAGAAATTTAAACACTGAAGCTTTCTTT.

The rearrangement links TRBV19 to TRBJ1-1, with D perhaps matching TRBD1 (5 bases). This CDR3 is 13 amino acids long. Trimming removed 10 bases at V and 6 bases at J, with 18 bases between. Germline lookup yields CDR1 LNHDA and CDR2 SQIVND (reference sequence). The CDR3 spells CATNQGYVSEAFF. The CDR3 DNA reads as TGTGCCACTAACCAGGGTTATGTATCTGAAGCTTTCTTT.

J is TRBJ2-1 and V is TRBV3-1 (or the pseudogene TRBV3-2), with D possibly TRBD1 on 5 matching bases. The CDR3 is 15 residues long. Trimming left V 2 bases short and J 7 bases short, with 15 bases between. Germline V gene sequence: CDR1 LGHDT, CDR2 YNNKEL (reference sequence). The chain's CDR3 is CASSQRGKIYNEQFF. In nucleotides, the CDR3 is TGTGCCAGCAGCCAAAGGGGCAAAATTTATAATGAGCAGTTCTTC.

The chain links TRBV4-2 to TRBJ2-4; the match to TRBD2 covers 8 bases. The length of the CDR3 is 22 residues. CDR1 and CDR2 from the germline V gene are LGHNA and YNFKEQ. V lost 0 bases, J lost 0 bases, and 19 bases stayed unmatched. The CDR3: CASSQDPVHLAGYSLAKNIQYF. The CDR3, as DNA: TGTGCCAGCAGCCAAGATCCAGTGCACCTAGCGGGTTATTCGTTAGCCAAAAACATTCAGTACTTC.